This T cell receptor beta chain was identified during a study of blood T cell repertoires in COVID-19. Clones were read by immunoSEQ multiplex PCR, and TCRdb kept only the in-frame ones, dropping some. The sample comprises roughly 180,000 clones, roughly 80% of which are singletons, and approximately 5.6% rests with the top ten. The CDR3 spans 14 residues. Unmatched junction bases numbered 3, after V lost 4 bases and J lost 4 bases. Germline values: CDR1 MNHEY, CDR2 SVGAGI. The specimen sequenced was PBMCs or T cells enriched from blood (not recorded which). V and J are TRBV6-5 and TRBJ2-5; 10 bases are shared with TRBD1. This clonotype was obtained from a woman aged 40-49 years with acute COVID-19. The CDR3 is CASSLGQGIETQYF. The CDR3, as DNA: TGTGCCAGCAGTTTGGGACAGGGGATAGAGACCCAGTACTTC.